One and the same sample provided the 19 T cell receptor beta chains below, sequenced in a study of CD8 T cells in Susac syndrome. After extraction with the RNeasy kit, about 0.45 to 1 ug of the RNA was reverse transcribed using random hexamers. In TCRdb, the immunoSEQ multiplex PCR reads were re-called with MiXCR into one record per CDR3 protein. This table has roughly 100,000 distinct CDR3 sequences, roughly 95% appearing once. The sequencing input was CD8+ T cells from PBMCs. Source of these receptors: a human donor with Susac syndrome.

This clonotype came up once. This chain connects TRBV2 to TRBJ2-5, with 8 bases matching TRBD2. From germline, CDR1 is SNHLY and CDR2 FYNNEI. Germline trimming cut 10 bases from V and 5 bases from J; bases unmatched to any gene: 9. This CDR3 has 13 residues. The CDR3 sequence is CATSREGEETQYF. The DNA of the CDR3 is TGTGCCACCTCCCGGGAGGGAGAGGAGACCCAGTACTTC.

The rearrangement joins TRBV7-9 to TRBJ2-7, with TRBD1 identical over 9 bases. The germline gives CDR1 SEHNR, CDR2 FQNEAQ (reference sequence). The ends lost 8 bases at V and 3 bases at J; junction bases unmatched: 11. This CDR3 is 15 amino acids long. This CDR3 reads CASSGQGSHYYEQYF. The CDR3 nucleotides read TGTGCCAGCTCGGGACAGGGATCCCACTACTACGAGCAGTACTTC.

The chain couples TRBV7-9 to TRBJ2-3; tentatively, D is TRBD2 (7 bases). CDR3 length equals 14 residues. Germline V gene lookup returns CDR1 SEHNR and CDR2 FQNEAQ (reference sequence). V shed 6 bases and J shed 1 base, with 11 bases lying between them. This chain's CDR3 is CASSAGAGTDTQYF. CDR3 bases: TGTGCCAGCAGTGCGGGGGCGGGCACAGATACGCAGTATTTT.

The chain carries TRBV13 and TRBJ2-1, with 8 bases lining up with TRBD2. CDR1 is PRHDT, CDR2 FYEKMQ, per germline (reference sequence). Trimming cost V 5 bases and J 10 bases; bases outside gene matches: 7. The CDR3 contains 13 residues. CDR3 residues: CASSVGLAREQFF. CDR3 nucleotide sequence: TGTGCCAGCAGCGTCGGACTAGCCCGGGAGCAGTTCTTC.

The V gene is TRBV27, the J gene TRBJ2-6; the D gene is possibly TRBD1 (5 bases). Germline CDR1 MNHEY, CDR2 SMNVEV (reference sequence). CDR3 length equals 15 residues. V lost 6 bases and J 0 bases, leaving 9 bases between the germline ends. The DNA of the CDR3 is TGTGCCAGCAGCGACAGCGTCTCTGGGGCCAACGTCCTGACTTTC. It encodes CASSDSVSGANVLTF.

This chain links TRBV6-2 or TRBV6-3 with TRBJ1-1; a weak D match, TRBD1 (6 bases). In germline, CDR1 is MNHEY, CDR2 SVGEGT. There are 12 residues in the CDR3. With 3 bases removed from V and 7 bases from J, the gap between germline ends came to 9 bases. In DNA, the CDR3 is TGTGCCAGCAGTTATGACAGGCTTGAAGCTTTCTTT. Protein product: CASSYDRLEAFF.

This clonotype has a single count. CDR3 region: CASSQRGTDNYEQYF. The CDR3 nucleotides are TGTGCCAGCAGCCAACGGGGGACAGATAACTACGAGCAGTACTTC. The chain combines TRBV4-2 with TRBJ2-7; possibly TRBD1 for D (7 bases). Per germline, CDR1 LGHNA and CDR2 YNFKEQ. The CDR3 is 15 residues long. Between the trimmed V and J ends, which lost 2 bases and 3 bases, there was a span of 14 bases.

The CDR3 reads CATSRDGGQTFYEQYF. DNA for the CDR3: TGTGCCACCAGCAGAGATGGGGGACAGACGTTCTACGAGCAGTACTTC. This chain links TRBV15 with TRBJ2-7, with 7 bases matching TRBD1. The CDR3 contains 16 residues. The J segment lost 3 bases and the V segment lost 0 bases, leaving 8 bases of the junction unmatched. Germline V lookup: CDR1 LNHNV, CDR2 YYDKDF (reference sequence).

V usage is TRBV20-1 and J usage is TRBJ1-1, with 8 bases matching TRBD1. Germline V CDR1 and CDR2: DFQATT, SNEGSKA (reference sequence). There are 12 residues in the CDR3. V gave up 1 base and J gave up 7 bases; unmatched junction bases: 2. The CDR3 spells CSARGTGLEAFF. In DNA, the CDR3 is TGCAGTGCTAGAGGGACAGGGCTTGAAGCTTTCTTT.

This chain joins TRBV3-1 and TRBJ2-5, with 9 bases that match TRBD2. J was trimmed by 2 bases and V by 7 bases; bases with no gene match: 5. Germline V gives CDR1 LGHDT, CDR2 YNNKEL (reference sequence). The CDR3 length is 14 residues. The CDR3 DNA follows: TGTGCCAGCAACAACCTAGCGGGACAAGAGACCCAGTACTTC. Translating gives CASNNLAGQETQYF.

The rearrangement uses TRBV27 and TRBJ1-1; D unresolved. Germline V gives CDR1 MNHEY, CDR2 SMNVEV (reference sequence). The V end lost 6 bases, the J end lost 3 bases, and 14 bases lay between the germline ends. CDR3 length equals 14 residues. CDR3 sequence reads: CASSRSSLDTEAFF. As DNA, the CDR3 is TGTGCCAGCAGCCGTAGTTCACTAGACACTGAAGCTTTCTTT.

The chain links TRBV13 to TRBJ1-1, with 7 positions matching TRBD1. Germline loops: CDR1 PRHDT, CDR2 FYEKMQ (reference sequence). The CDR3 covers 14 residues. J gave up 1 base and V 4 bases, and 3 bases lay outside the gene matches. The CDR3 sequence is CASSSWTGNTEAFF. The CDR3 region has the DNA TGTGCCAGCAGCTCGTGGACAGGGAACACTGAAGCTTTCTTT.

The chain is built from TRBV9 and TRBJ2-2; 9 bases are a match to TRBD1. The ends lost 4 bases at V and 6 bases at J; junction bases unmatched: 16. The CDR3 is 18 residues long. Looked up from germline, CDR1 is SGDLS and CDR2 is YYNGEE. This chain's CDR3 is CASSPLGDREGFAGELFF. CDR3 bases: TGTGCCAGCAGCCCTTTGGGGGACAGGGAAGGATTTGCCGGGGAGCTGTTTTTT.

The V and J genes are TRBV14 and TRBJ2-4; the match to TRBD2 covers 8 bases. The CDR3 is 17 residues long. V was clipped by 3 bases and J by 7 bases; unmatched bases: 14. Per the germline V gene, CDR1 is SGHDN and CDR2 is FVKESK. CDR3 coding DNA: TGTGCCAGCAGCCACCGATCGGGGGGGGATCTCAATAACATTCAGTACTTC. It codes for CASSHRSGGDLNNIQYF.

The chain joins TRBV5-6 to TRBJ1-2; 7 nucleotides line up with TRBD1. V shed 3 bases, J shed 0 bases, and the junction held 11 bases outside the gene matches. CDR1 SGHDT and CDR2 YYEEEE come from the germline V gene. The CDR3 is 17 residues long. The chain's CDR3 is CASSWARGIKANYGYTF. DNA of the CDR3: TGTGCCAGCAGCTGGGCCAGGGGGATAAAGGCTAACTATGGCTACACCTTC.

This chain uses TRBV9 with TRBJ1-4; TRBD1 is a possible D gene (5 bases). CDR1 is SGDLS and CDR2 is YYNGEE in the germline V gene. V dropped 3 bases and J dropped 8 bases, with 17 bases sitting between them. This CDR3 has 15 amino acids. CDR3 DNA sequence: TGTGCCAGCAGCGGAAATGTGGAGGGGAGAGAAAAACTGTTTTTT. It codes for CASSGNVEGREKLFF.

In its sample, this clonotype was seen once. The rearrangement joins TRBV3-1 to TRBJ2-3, with 8 bases lining up with TRBD1. The CDR3 contains 15 residues. Germline V gene sequence: CDR1 LGHDT, CDR2 YNNKEL (reference sequence). Trimming took 0 bases from V and 5 from J; bases not matched to a gene: 4. DNA of the CDR3: TGTGCCAGCAGCCAAGACGGACAGGGAGTAGATACGCAGTATTTT. It encodes CASSQDGQGVDTQYF.

The J gene is TRBJ2-7, the V gene TRBV14; D gene uncertain. Trimming removed 3 bases at V and 6 bases at J, with 12 bases between. The V gene's germline CDR1 is SGHDN and CDR2 FVKESK. The length of the CDR3 is 13 residues. The DNA of the CDR3 is TGTGCCAGCAGCCACGGGCTGACCACCGAGCAGTACTTC. Its translation: CASSHGLTTEQYF.

V is TRBV18 and J is TRBJ2-1, with 8 bases fitting TRBD2. The length of the CDR3 is 17 residues. The germline CDR1 and CDR2 sequences are KGHSH and LQKENI. Trimming took 2 bases from V and 7 from J; bases not matched to a gene: 13. DNA of the CDR3: TGTGCCAGCTCACCAGCCTCCCCTTTTCGGGGGGGGAATGAGCAGTTCTTC. Translation: CASSPASPFRGGNEQFF.